The 15 T cell receptor beta chains presented below share a single source sample, sequenced in a study of vaccination and CD4 T cells after COVID-19 (dated by TCRdb to between 2021 and 2024). Libraries were constructed by PCR. Sequencing instrument: Illumina iSeq 100. DNA from cultured CD4+ T cells underwent TCR sequencing with the Oncomine TCR Beta short-read assay at the Johns Hopkins FTIC core. The raw public data were reprocessed by TCRdb itself: fastp quality trimming at Q25, MiXCR clonotype calling, in-frame beta chains only. Each entry merges the rows of one CDR3 protein and shows their most common DNA and genes. In this sample the table shows roughly 13,000 distinct CDR3 sequences, 55% to 70% of which occur a single time. The ten largest clones represent 6.2% of the sample. The antigens of these receptors remain unknown. Read against the paper, the sample's treatment or condition label means: roughly ten-day PBMC culture with coronavirus spike peptide pools or control peptides (ViraFEST assay).

Material: CD4+ T cells from blood, cultured in vitro. The receptor source for this set is a human donor who had recovered from COVID-19.

This clonotype was seen more than once but under ten times. V is TRBV7-9 and J is TRBJ1-2; no firm D call. The CDR3 covers 15 residues. CDR1 SEHNR and CDR2 FQNEAQ come from the germline V gene (reference sequence). The V end was cut by 5 bases, the J end by 4 bases, with 17 bases between. This chain's CDR3 is CASSLPGVGIYGYTF. The CDR3 nucleotides read TGTGCCAGCAGCCTCCCGGGTGTTGGGATCTATGGCTACACCTTC.

In its sample, this clonotype is large. The chain employs TRBV5-1 and TRBJ2-1, with a possible D match to TRBD2 (6 bases). The CDR3 consists of 13 residues. Trimming shortened V by 7 bases and J by 8 bases, and 16 bases separated the two germline ends. Germline CDR1 SGHRS, CDR2 YFSETQ. CDR3 sequence reads: CASSDLGGDEQFF. The CDR3 DNA is TGCGCCAGCTCCGACTTGGGCGGGGATGAGCAGTTCTTC.

J is TRBJ1-5 and V is TRBV7-2; D not certain. The germline V gene has CDR1 SGHTA and CDR2 FQGNSA. The V end lost 4 bases, the J end lost 6 bases, and 7 bases lay between the germline ends. There are 12 residues in the CDR3. The CDR3 nucleotides read TGTGCCAGCAGCTCGAATAGTCAGCCCCAGCATTTT. The encoded protein is CASSSNSQPQHF.

This chain connects TRBV11-2 to TRBJ2-3; 7 nucleotides align to TRBD2. The CDR3 has 15 residues. V shed 0 bases and J 5 bases; nucleotides not matched to a gene: 5. Germline V gene sequence: CDR1 SGHAT, CDR2 FQNNGV. For the CDR3, the DNA is TGTGCCAGCAGCTTAGAGCGGGAGAGGATAGATACGCAGTATTTT. Protein sequence: CASSLERERIDTQYF.

The J gene is TRBJ1-2, the V gene TRBV7-2, with D tentatively TRBD1 (5 bases). The germline CDR1 and CDR2 sequences are SGHTA and FQGNSA. CDR3 length: 16 amino acids. The V and J ends lost 2 bases and 1 base respectively, with 14 bases between them. CDR3 in DNA: TGTGCCAGCAGCTTAATAAGTCTGGGGGATAACTATGGCTACACCTTC. Amino acid sequence: CASSLISLGDNYGYTF.

The rearrangement links TRBV4-1 to TRBJ2-7; 9 nucleotides line up with TRBD1. Losses at the gene ends were 0 bases for V and 2 bases for J; bases not matched to a gene: 2. CDR3 length: 15 residues. Germline V gene sequence: CDR1 MGHRA, CDR2 YSYEKL. The CDR3 sequence is CASSQEGTGPYEQYF. DNA of the CDR3: TGCGCCAGCAGCCAAGAGGGGACAGGGCCCTACGAGCAGTACTTC.

The gene calls are TRBV10-1 and TRBJ2-3; tentative D call: TRBD1 (5 bases). Trimming removed 3 bases at V and 0 bases at J, with 7 bases between. This CDR3 region has 14 residues. Germline V gene lookup returns CDR1 WNHNN and CDR2 SYGVQD (reference sequence). CDR3 coding DNA: TGCGCCAGCAGTGAAGGGGATAGCACAGATACGCAGTATTTT. As protein: CASSEGDSTDTQYF.

V gene TRBV19 combines with J gene TRBJ2-2; weak D call: TRBD2 (5 bases). Trimming stripped 2 bases from V and 0 bases from J, with 10 bases between. Germline lookup yields CDR1 LNHDA and CDR2 SQIVND (reference sequence). The CDR3 runs 16 residues. In DNA, the CDR3 is TGTGCCAGTAGTATAAACCCCGGGACGAACACCGGGGAGCTGTTTTTT. Amino acids: CASSINPGTNTGELFF.

This clonotype was detected only once. The chain recombines TRBV18 with TRBJ2-7; 8 nucleotides agree with TRBD1. The CDR3 is 16 amino acids. From germline, CDR1 is KGHSH and CDR2 LQKENI. With V trimmed by 3 bases and J by 2 bases, 9 bases remained unmatched. The CDR3 DNA sequence: TGTGCCAGCTCACCCCGACAGGGGATTGGTCCCTACGAGCAGTACTTC. This encodes CASSPRQGIGPYEQYF.

Notes on this clonotype: An end of the junction differs from the germline gene, which may be a read error. The V and J genes are TRBV18 and TRBJ1-1, with no clear D. The germline CDR1 and CDR2 sequences are KGHSH and LQKENI. This CDR3 is built from 16 residues. CDR3: CASSPPSTRVNTEAFF. The CDR3 nucleotides are TGTGCCAGCTCTCCACCTTCGACACGGGTGAACACTGAAGCTTTCTTT.

J is TRBJ2-2 and V is TRBV20-1; D is unresolved. Germline V gene sequence: CDR1 DFQATT, CDR2 SNEGSKA (reference sequence). V lost 2 bases, J lost 5 bases, and 9 bases lay in between. The CDR3 is 13 residues long. The CDR3 nucleotides are TGCAGTGCTAGACAGGAAGCTACCGGGGAGCTGTTTTTT. It specifies CSARQEATGELFF.

The chain links TRBV10-3 to TRBJ1-2; TRBD1 is a possible D gene (6 bases). CDR3 length: 13 residues. In germline, CDR1 is ENHRY, CDR2 SYGVKD. The V end lost 10 bases, the J end lost 3 bases, and 15 bases lay between the germline ends. For the CDR3, the DNA is TGTGCCAGCCAGACACAGGGCGACTATGGCTACACCTTC. The encoded protein is CASQTQGDYGYTF.

The chain links TRBV4-2 to TRBJ2-7; D is uncertain. The V gene lost 0 bases and the J gene lost 0 bases, with 12 bases spanning the gap. Germline loops: CDR1 LGHNA, CDR2 YNFKEQ. The CDR3 loop spans 16 amino acids. The CDR3 sequence is CASSQDGFRISYEQYF. As DNA, the CDR3 is TGTGCCAGCAGCCAAGATGGGTTCAGGATCTCCTACGAGCAGTACTTC.

Here the CDR3 DNA reads TGTGCCAGCAGGGAACAGGGGAGGAACACTGAAGCTTTCTTT. It codes for CASREQGRNTEAFF. The rearrangement links TRBV27 to TRBJ1-1, with 7 bases identical to TRBD1. The germline V gene has CDR1 MNHEY and CDR2 SMNVEV (reference sequence). V trimming: 6 bases; J trimming: 1 base; junction bases outside the gene matches: 5. CDR3 length equals 14 residues.

This chain links TRBV20-1 with TRBJ1-4; no reliable D call. CDR3 length: 13 residues. The V gene lost 1 base and the J gene lost 11 bases, with 14 bases spanning the gap. The germline CDR1 and CDR2 sequences are DFQATT and SNEGSKA (reference sequence). The CDR3 bases are TGCAGTGCTAGAGGAACCCCTGGGGAGAAACTGTTTTTT. It is translated as CSARGTPGEKLFF.